This T cell receptor beta chain appears in the sequencing data of a study of molecular identifiers for immune sequencing clone quantification. Details on this clonotype: With a much larger clone just one base away, this may be a read error.

The CDR3 spans 15 residues. Bulk TCR library preparation followed previously described methods with listed TCR primers. TCRdb reanalysed the PCR reads using MiXCR and keeps one entry per CDR3 protein. Among about 640,000 distinct CDR3 sequences, just under 20% were seen once, and the ten largest hold approximately 0.9%. Sequenced material: naive CD8+ T cells from blood, with Jurkat cell RNA spiked in. Subset noted: FACS-sorted CD8+CD4-CCR7+CD45RA+ naive T cells. This clonotype originated in a human donor in good health. Some libraries in this study had Jurkat cell RNA spiked in. V is TRBV12-3 or TRBV12-4 and J is TRBJ1-5; D unresolved. The CDR3 protein is CACSKASYSNQPQHF. In DNA, the CDR3 is TGTGCCTGCAGCAAGGCGTCTTATAGCAATCAGCCCCAGCATTTT.